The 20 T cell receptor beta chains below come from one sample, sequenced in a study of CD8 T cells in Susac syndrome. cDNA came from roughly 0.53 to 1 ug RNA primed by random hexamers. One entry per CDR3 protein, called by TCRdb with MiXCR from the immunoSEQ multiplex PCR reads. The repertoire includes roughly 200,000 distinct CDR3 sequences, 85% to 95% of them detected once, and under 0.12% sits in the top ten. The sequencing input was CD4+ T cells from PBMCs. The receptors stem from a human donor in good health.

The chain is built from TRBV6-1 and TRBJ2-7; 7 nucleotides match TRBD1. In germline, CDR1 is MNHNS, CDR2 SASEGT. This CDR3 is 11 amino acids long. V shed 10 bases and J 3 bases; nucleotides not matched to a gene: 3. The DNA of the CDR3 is TGTGCCACCGGACAGGTCTACGAGCAGTACTTC. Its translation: CATGQVYEQYF.

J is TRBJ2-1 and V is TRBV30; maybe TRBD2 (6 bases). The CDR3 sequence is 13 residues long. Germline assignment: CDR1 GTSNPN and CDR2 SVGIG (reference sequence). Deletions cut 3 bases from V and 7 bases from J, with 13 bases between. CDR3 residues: CAWSIQEGNEQFF. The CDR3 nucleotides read TGTGCCTGGAGCATACAGGAGGGGAATGAGCAGTTCTTC.

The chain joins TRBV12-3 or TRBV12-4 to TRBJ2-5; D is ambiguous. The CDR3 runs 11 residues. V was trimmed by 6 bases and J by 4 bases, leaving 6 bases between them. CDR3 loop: CASRLLETQYF. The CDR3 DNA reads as TGTGCCAGCAGGCTCCTAGAGACCCAGTACTTC.

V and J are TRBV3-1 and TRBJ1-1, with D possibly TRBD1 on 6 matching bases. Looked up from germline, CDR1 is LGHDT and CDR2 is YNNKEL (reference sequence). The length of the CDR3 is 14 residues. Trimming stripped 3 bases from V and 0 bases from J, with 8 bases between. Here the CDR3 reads CASSQRQVNTEAFF. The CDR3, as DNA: TGTGCCAGCAGCCAGAGACAGGTGAACACTGAAGCTTTCTTT.

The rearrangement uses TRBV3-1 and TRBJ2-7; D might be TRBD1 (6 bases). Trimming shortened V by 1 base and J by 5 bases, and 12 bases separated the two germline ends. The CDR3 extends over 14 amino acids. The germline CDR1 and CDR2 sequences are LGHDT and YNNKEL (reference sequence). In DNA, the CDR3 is TGTGCCAGCAGCCAAGGGACAGTAATCAACGAGCAGTACTTC. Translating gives CASSQGTVINEQYF.

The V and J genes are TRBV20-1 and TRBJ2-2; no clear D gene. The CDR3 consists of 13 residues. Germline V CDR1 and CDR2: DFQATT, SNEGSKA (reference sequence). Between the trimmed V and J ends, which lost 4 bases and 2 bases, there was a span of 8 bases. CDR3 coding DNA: TGCAGTGCTAAACAGCCTAACACCGGGGAGCTGTTTTTT. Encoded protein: CSAKQPNTGELFF.

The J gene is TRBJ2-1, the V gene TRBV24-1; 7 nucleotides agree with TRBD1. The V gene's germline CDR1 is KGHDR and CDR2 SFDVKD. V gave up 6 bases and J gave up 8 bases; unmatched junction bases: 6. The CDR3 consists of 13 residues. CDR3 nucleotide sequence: TGTGCCACCAGTTTGACAGGGCTCCATGAGCAGTTCTTC. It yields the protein CATSLTGLHEQFF.

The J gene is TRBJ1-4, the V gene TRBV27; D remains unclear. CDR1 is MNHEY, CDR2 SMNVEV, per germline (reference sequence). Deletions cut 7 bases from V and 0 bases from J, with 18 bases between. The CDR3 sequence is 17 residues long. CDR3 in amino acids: CASTTAGRGATNEKLFF. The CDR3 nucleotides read TGTGCCAGCACCACTGCAGGCCGAGGAGCAACTAATGAAAAACTGTTTTTT.

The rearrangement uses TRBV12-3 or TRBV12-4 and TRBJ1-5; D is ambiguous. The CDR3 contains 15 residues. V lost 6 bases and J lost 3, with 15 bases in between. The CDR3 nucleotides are TGTGCCAGCAGGCTCGGGAGGCAGATCAATCAGCCCCAGCATTTT. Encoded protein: CASRLGRQINQPQHF.

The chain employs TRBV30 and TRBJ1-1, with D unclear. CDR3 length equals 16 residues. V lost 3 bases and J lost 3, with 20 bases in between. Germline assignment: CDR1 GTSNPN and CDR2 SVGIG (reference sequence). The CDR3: CAWSPKRVAVDTEAFF. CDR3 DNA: TGTGCCTGGAGCCCGAAGAGGGTGGCAGTGGACACTGAAGCTTTCTTT.

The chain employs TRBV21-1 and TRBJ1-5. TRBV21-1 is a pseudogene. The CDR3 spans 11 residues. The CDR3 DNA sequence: TGTGCCAGCAGCAAAGATCAGCCCCAGCATTTT. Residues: CASSKDQPQHF.

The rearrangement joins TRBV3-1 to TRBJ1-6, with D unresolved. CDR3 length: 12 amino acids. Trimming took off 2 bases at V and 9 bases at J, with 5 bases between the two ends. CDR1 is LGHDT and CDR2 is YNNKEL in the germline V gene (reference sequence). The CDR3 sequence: CASSQSASPLHF. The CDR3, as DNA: TGTGCCAGCAGCCAATCCGCTTCACCCCTCCACTTT.

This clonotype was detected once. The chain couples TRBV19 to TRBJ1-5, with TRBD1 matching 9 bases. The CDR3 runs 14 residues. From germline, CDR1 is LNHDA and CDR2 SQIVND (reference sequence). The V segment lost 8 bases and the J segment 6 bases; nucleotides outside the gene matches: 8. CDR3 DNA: TGTGCCAGTTCCGGGACAGGGAGGACTCAGCCCCAGCATTTT. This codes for CASSGTGRTQPQHF.

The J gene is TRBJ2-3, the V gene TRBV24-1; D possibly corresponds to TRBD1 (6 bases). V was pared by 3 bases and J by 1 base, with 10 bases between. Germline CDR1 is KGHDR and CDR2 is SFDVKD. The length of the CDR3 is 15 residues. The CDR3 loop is CATSDRGTRTDTQYF. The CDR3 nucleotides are TGTGCCACCAGTGATAGGGGGACACGCACAGATACGCAGTATTTT.

The CDR3 DNA reads TGCGCCAGCGCTCGGGCCTCCTCGTCCTACGAGCAGTACTTC. Translating gives CASARASSSYEQYF. J is TRBJ2-7 and V is TRBV4-3, with no clear D. The CDR3 totals 14 residues. The germline V and J ends were trimmed by 8 bases and 1 base, with 15 bases remaining between them. From germline, CDR1 is LGHNA and CDR2 YSLEER.

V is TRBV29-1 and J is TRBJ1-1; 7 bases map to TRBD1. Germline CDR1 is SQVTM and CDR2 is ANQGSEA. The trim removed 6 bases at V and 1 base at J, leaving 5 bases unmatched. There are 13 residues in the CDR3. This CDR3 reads CSVTGQQNTEAFF. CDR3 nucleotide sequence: TGCAGCGTGACGGGACAGCAGAACACTGAAGCTTTCTTT.

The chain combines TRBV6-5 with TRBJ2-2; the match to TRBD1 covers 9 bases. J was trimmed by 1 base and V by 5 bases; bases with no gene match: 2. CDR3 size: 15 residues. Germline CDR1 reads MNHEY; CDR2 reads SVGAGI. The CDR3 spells CASSRQGVNTGELFF. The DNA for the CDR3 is TGTGCCAGCAGTCGACAGGGGGTGAACACCGGGGAGCTGTTTTTT.

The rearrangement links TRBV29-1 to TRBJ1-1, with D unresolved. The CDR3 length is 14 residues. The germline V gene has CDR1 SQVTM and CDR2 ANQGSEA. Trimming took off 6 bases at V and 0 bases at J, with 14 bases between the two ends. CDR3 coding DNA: TGCAGCGTCCCCACAAGAGGGCTGAACACTGAAGCTTTCTTT. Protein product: CSVPTRGLNTEAFF.

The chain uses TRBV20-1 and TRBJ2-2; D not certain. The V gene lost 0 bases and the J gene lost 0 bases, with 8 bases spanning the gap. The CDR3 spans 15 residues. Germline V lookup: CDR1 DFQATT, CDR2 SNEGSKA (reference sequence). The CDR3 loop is CSARDARTNTGELFF. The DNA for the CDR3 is TGCAGTGCTAGAGATGCCAGAACGAACACCGGGGAGCTGTTTTTT.

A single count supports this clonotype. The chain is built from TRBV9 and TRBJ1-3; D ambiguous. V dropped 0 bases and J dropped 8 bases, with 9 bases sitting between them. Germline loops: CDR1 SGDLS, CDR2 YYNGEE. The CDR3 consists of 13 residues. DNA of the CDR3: TGTGCCAGCAGCGTAGGGCCCCCGGACACCATATATTTT. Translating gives CASSVGPPDTIYF.